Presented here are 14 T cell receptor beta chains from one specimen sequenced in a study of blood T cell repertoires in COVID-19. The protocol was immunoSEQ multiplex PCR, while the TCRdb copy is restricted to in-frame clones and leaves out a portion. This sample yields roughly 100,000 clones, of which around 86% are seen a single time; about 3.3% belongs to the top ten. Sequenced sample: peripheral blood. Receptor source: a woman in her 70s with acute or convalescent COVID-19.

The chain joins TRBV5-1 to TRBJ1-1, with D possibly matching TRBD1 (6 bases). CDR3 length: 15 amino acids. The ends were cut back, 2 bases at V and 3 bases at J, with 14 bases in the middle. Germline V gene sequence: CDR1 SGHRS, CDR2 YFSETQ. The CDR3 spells CASSLEVSGDTEAFF. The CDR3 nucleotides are TGCGCCAGCAGCTTAGAAGTTTCAGGGGACACTGAAGCTTTCTTT.

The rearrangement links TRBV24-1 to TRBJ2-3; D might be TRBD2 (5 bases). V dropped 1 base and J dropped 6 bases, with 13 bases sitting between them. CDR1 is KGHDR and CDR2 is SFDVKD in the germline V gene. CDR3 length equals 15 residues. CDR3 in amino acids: CATSDFRDASDTQYF. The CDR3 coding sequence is TGTGCCACCAGTGATTTCCGGGATGCGTCCGATACGCAGTATTTT.

The CDR3 DNA sequence: TGTGCCAGCAATTACCAGATGGAGACCCAGTACTTC. This codes for CASNYQMETQYF. The chain combines TRBV2 with TRBJ2-5; D is unresolved. V lost 7 bases and J lost 5, with 11 bases in between. Germline V CDR1 and CDR2: SNHLY, FYNNEI. CDR3 length equals 12 residues.

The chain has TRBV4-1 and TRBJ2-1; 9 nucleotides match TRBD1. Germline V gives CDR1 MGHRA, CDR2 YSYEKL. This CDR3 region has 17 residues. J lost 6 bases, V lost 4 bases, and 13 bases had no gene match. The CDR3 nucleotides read TGCGCCAGCAGCCGTCCGGGACAGGGTCGGTTGGGCAATGAGCAGTTCTTC. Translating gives CASSRPGQGRLGNEQFF.

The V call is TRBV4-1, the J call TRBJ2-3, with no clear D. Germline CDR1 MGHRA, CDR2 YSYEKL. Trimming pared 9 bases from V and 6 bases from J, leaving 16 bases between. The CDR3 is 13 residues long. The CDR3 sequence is CASSYVLRDTQYF. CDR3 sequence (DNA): TGCGCCAGTTCTTATGTTCTGCGGGATACGCAGTATTTT.

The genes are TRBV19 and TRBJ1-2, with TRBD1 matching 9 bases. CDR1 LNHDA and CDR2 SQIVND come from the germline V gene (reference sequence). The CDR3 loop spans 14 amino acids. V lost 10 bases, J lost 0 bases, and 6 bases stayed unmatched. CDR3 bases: TGTGCCACAACCCGACAGGGGGCTAACTATGGCTACACCTTC. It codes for CATTRQGANYGYTF.

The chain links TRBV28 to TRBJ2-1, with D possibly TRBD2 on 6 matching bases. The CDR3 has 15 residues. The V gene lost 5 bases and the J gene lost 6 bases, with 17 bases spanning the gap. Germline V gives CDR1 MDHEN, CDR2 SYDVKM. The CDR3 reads CASSPVSGWGNEQFF. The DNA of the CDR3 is TGTGCCAGCAGTCCCGTTAGCGGATGGGGCAATGAGCAGTTCTTC.

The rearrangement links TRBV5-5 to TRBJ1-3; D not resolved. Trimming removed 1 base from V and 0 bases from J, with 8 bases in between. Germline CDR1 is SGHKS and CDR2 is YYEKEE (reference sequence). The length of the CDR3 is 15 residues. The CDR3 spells CASSLPGDSGNTIYF. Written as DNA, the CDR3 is TGTGCCAGCAGCTTGCCCGGGGACTCTGGAAACACCATATATTTT.

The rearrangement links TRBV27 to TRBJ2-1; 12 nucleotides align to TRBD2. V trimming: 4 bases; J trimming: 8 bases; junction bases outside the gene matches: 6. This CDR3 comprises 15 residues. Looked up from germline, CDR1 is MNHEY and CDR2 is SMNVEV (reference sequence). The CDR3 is CASSSLAGGPYEQFF. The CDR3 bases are TGTGCCAGCAGTTCTCTAGCGGGGGGGCCGTATGAGCAGTTCTTC.

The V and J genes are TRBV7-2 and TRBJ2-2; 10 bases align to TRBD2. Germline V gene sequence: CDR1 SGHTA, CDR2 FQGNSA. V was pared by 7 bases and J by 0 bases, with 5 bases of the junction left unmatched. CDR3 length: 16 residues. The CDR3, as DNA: TGTGCCAGCACCCTTAGCGGGGGGACGAACACCGGGGAGCTGTTTTTT. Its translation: CASTLSGGTNTGELFF.

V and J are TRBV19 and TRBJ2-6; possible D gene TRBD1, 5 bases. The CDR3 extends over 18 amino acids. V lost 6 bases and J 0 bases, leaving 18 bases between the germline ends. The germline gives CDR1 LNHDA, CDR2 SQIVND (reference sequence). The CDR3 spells CASSPSRTPYSGANVLTF. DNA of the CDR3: TGTGCCAGTAGCCCCTCTAGGACACCCTACTCTGGGGCCAACGTCCTGACTTTC.

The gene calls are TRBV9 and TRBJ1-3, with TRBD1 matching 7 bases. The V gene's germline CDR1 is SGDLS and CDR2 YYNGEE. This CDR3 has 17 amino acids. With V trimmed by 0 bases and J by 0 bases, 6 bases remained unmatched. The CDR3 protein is CASSVGRQGFSGNTIYF. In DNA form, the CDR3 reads TGTGCCAGCAGCGTAGGCCGACAGGGCTTCTCTGGAAACACCATATATTTT.

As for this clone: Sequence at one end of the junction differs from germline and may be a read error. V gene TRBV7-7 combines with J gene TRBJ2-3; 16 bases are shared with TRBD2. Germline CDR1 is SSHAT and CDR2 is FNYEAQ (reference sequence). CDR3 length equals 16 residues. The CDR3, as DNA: TGTGCTAGCAGCCCCGGGACTAGCGGGAGGGCAGATACGCAGTATTTT. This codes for CASSPGTSGRADTQYF.

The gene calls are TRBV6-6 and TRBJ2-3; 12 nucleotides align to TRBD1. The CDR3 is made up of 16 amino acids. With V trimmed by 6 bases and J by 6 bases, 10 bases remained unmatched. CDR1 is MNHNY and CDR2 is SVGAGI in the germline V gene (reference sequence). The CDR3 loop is CASRPSPGQGADTQYF. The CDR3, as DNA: TGTGCCAGCAGACCCTCCCCGGGACAGGGGGCCGATACGCAGTATTTT.